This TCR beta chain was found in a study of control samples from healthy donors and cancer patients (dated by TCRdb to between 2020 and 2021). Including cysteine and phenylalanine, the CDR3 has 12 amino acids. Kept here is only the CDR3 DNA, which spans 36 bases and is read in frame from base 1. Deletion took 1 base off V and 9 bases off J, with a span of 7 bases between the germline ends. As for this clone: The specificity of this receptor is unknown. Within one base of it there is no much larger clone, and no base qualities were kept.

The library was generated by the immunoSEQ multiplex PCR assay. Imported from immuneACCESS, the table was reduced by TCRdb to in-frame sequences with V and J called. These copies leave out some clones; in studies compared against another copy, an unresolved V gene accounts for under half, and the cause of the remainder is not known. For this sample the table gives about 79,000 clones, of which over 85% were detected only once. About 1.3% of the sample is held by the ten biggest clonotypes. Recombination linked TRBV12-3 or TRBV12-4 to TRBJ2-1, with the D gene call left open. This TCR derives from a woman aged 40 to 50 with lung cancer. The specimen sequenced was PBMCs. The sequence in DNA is TGTGCCAGCAGTTTAGGACCAGGTGAGCAGTTCTTC. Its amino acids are CASSLGPGEQFF.